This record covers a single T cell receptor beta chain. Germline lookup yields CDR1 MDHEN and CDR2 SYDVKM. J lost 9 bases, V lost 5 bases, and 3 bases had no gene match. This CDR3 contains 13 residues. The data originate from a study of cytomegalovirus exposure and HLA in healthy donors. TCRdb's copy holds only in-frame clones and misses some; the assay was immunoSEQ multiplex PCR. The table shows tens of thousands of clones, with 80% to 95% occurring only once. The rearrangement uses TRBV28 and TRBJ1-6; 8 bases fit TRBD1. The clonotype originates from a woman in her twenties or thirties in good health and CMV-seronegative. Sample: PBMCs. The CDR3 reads CASSPGGGSPLHF. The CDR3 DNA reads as TGTGCCAGCAGTCCAGGGGGCGGTTCACCCCTCCACTTT.